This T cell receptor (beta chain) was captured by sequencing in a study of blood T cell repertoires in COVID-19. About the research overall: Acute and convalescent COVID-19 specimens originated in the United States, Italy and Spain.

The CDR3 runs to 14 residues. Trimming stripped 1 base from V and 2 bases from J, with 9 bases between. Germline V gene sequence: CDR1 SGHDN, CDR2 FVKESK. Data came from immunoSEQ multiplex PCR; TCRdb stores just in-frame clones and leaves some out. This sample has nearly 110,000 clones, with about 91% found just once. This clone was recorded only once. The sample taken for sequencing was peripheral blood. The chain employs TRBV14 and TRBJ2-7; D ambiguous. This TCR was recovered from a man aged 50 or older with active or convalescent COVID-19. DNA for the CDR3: TGTGCCAGCAGCCAAGTGGGCAGAACCTACGAGCAGTACTTC. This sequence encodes CASSQVGRTYEQYF.